The 27 T cell receptor beta chains below were found in one sample sequenced in a study of cytomegalovirus exposure and HLA in healthy donors. Use of 60 Vbeta and 13 Jbeta primers characterized the PCR. Repertoires were generated with immunoSEQ multiplex PCR, while TCRdb's copy carries only in-frame clones and drops some. The sample records 120,000 or so clones, over 60% being singletons. Sequenced sample: PBMCs. The receptors come from a man younger than 35 in good health and CMV-seronegative.

The CDR3: CASSQDPISSGNTIYF. DNA for the CDR3: TGCGCCAGCAGCCAAGATCCCATTAGCTCTGGAAACACCATATATTTT. The chain uses TRBV4-3 and TRBJ1-3, with D unclear. CDR3 length: 16 amino acids. V lost 0 bases and J 0 bases, leaving 9 bases between the germline ends. The germline V gene has CDR1 LGHNA and CDR2 YSLEER.

The rearrangement links TRBV19 to TRBJ1-2, with TRBD1 matching over 10 bases. The CDR3 is 17 amino acids. The V gene's germline CDR1 is LNHDA and CDR2 SQIVND (reference sequence). Germline trimming cut 7 bases from V and 4 bases from J; bases unmatched to any gene: 15. The CDR3 is CASKPTHGTGVSYGYTF. The CDR3 DNA follows: TGTGCCAGTAAACCCACCCACGGGACAGGGGTTAGCTATGGCTACACCTTC.

This clone was observed a single time. This chain connects TRBV10-1 to TRBJ2-2; D possibly corresponds to TRBD2 (6 bases). In germline, CDR1 is WNHNN, CDR2 SYGVQD (reference sequence). Trimming took 8 bases from V and 4 from J, leaving 11 bases between them. The CDR3 totals 13 residues. Here the CDR3 DNA reads TGCGCCAGCGGGGGAGCGGGCACCGGGGAGCTGTTTTTT. It encodes CASGGAGTGELFF.

The gene calls are TRBV10-3 and TRBJ1-1, with TRBD1 matching over 7 bases. The CDR3 runs 13 residues. Trimming at V came to 9 bases and at J to 2 bases, leaving 6 bases not matched to a gene. Germline V gives CDR1 ENHRY, CDR2 SYGVKD. The CDR3 bases are TGTGCCATGATGGGACAGACAAACACTGAAGCTTTCTTT. As protein: CAMMGQTNTEAFF.

This clone has a handful of counts. The chain combines TRBV30 with TRBJ2-5; no firm D call. Deletions cut 5 bases from V and 5 bases from J, with 15 bases between. The CDR3 is 13 residues long. Germline values: CDR1 GTSNPN, CDR2 SVGIG (reference sequence). DNA of the CDR3: TGTGCCTGGGCTACCCGTGCCGTGGAGACCCAGTACTTC. Residues: CAWATRAVETQYF.

The chain employs TRBV5-4 and TRBJ2-3; 8 positions match TRBD2. The CDR3 consists of 15 residues. The germline gives CDR1 SGHNT, CDR2 YYREEE (reference sequence). Trimming at V came to 4 bases and at J to 2 bases, leaving 6 bases not matched to a gene. In nucleotides, the CDR3 is TGTGCCAGCAGCCGATCTAGCGGGCCCACAGATACGCAGTATTTT. The encoded protein is CASSRSSGPTDTQYF.

The chain employs TRBV28 and TRBJ2-7; D is possibly TRBD1 (6 bases). Germline CDR1 is MDHEN and CDR2 is SYDVKM. Trimming removed 6 bases from V and 3 bases from J, with 18 bases in between. There are 15 residues in the CDR3. In DNA form, the CDR3 reads TGTGCCAGCAGATACACGGATGGACAGTACTACGAGCAGTACTTC. It specifies CASRYTDGQYYEQYF. The full variable domain, in which reference TRBV28 and TRBJ2-7 provide the parts outside the CDR3, is DVKVTQSSRYLVKRTGEKVFLECVQDMDHENMFWYRQDPGLGLRLIYFSYDVKMKEKGDIPEGYSVSREKKERFSLILESASTNQTSMYLCASRYTDGQYYEQYFGPGTRLTVT.

The gene calls are TRBV10-3 and TRBJ2-1, with D perhaps TRBD1 (6 bases). Germline values: CDR1 ENHRY, CDR2 SYGVKD. CDR3 size: 16 residues. Between the trimmed V and J ends, which lost 0 bases and 9 bases, there was a span of 18 bases. The chain's CDR3 is CAISESAGVGLGEQFF. The CDR3 coding sequence is TGTGCCATCAGTGAGTCGGCAGGGGTTGGGTTAGGTGAGCAGTTCTTC.

This clone has only a few counts. The genes are TRBV4-2 and TRBJ1-6; no clear D gene. The CDR3 contains 15 residues. Looked up from germline, CDR1 is LGHNA and CDR2 is YNFKEQ. With 1 base removed from V and 7 bases from J, the gap between germline ends came to 11 bases. CDR3 sequence reads: CASSQGWTGNSPLHF. The CDR3 coding sequence is TGTGCCAGCAGCCAAGGATGGACGGGGAATTCACCCCTCCACTTT.

The J gene is TRBJ2-7, the V gene TRBV27, with 10 positions matching TRBD2. This CDR3 contains 16 residues. Trimming cost V 3 bases and J 5 bases; bases outside gene matches: 10. Germline assignment: CDR1 MNHEY and CDR2 SMNVEV (reference sequence). The CDR3 DNA follows: TGTGCCAGCAGTTTTTTAGGTACTAGCGGGAACCACGAGCAGTACTTC. Protein product: CASSFLGTSGNHEQYF.

The chain couples TRBV9 to TRBJ1-4, with 7 bases matching TRBD1. The germline V gene encodes CDR1 SGDLS and CDR2 YYNGEE. The junction had 6 bases not matched to a gene; V was cut back by 3 bases and J by 4 bases. This CDR3 has 15 residues. The CDR3: CASSDGTAYNEKLFF. Written as DNA, the CDR3 is TGTGCCAGCAGCGATGGGACAGCCTATAATGAAAAACTGTTTTTT.

The chain employs TRBV2 and TRBJ2-7; 11 nucleotides agree with TRBD2. Unmatched junction bases numbered 12, after V lost 8 bases and J lost 6 bases. There are 15 residues in the CDR3. The germline CDR1 and CDR2 sequences are SNHLY and FYNNEI. CDR3 nucleotides: TGTGCCAGCGGGGGGCCGGGACTAGCGGTTGCCGAGCAGTACTTC. It is translated as CASGGPGLAVAEQYF.

The chain carries TRBV6-5 and TRBJ2-1; maybe TRBD2 (7 bases). The V and J ends lost 6 bases and 4 bases respectively, with 16 bases between them. The length of the CDR3 is 15 residues. The germline CDR1 and CDR2 sequences are MNHEY and SVGAGI. The DNA for the CDR3 is TGTGCCAGCAGCGTCCGCCGGGGGGCGTACAATGAGCAGTTCTTC. It codes for CASSVRRGAYNEQFF.

The J gene is TRBJ1-5, the V gene TRBV27; 8 nucleotides align to TRBD1. CDR1 MNHEY and CDR2 SMNVEV come from the germline V gene (reference sequence). V trimming: 3 bases; J trimming: 5 bases; junction bases outside the gene matches: 15. The CDR3 runs 18 residues. CDR3 bases: TGTGCCAGCAGTTTTTTTCCATCAAGGACAGGGCGGGATCAGCCCCAGCATTTT. Residues: CASSFFPSRTGRDQPQHF.

This rearrangement joins TRBV28 to TRBJ2-3; maybe TRBD1 (5 bases). There are 12 residues in the CDR3. Germline CDR1 reads MDHEN; CDR2 reads SYDVKM. V was trimmed by 5 bases and J by 8 bases, leaving 11 bases between them. The DNA for the CDR3 is TGTGCCAGCAGTCCAGGGCCCCGTACGCAGTATTTT. Translated, it gives CASSPGPRTQYF.

V gene TRBV5-1 combines with J gene TRBJ2-1, with 10 bases matching TRBD1. V gave up 3 bases and J gave up 2 bases; unmatched junction bases: 5. This CDR3 is 16 amino acids long. The germline gives CDR1 SGHRS, CDR2 YFSETQ. The CDR3 DNA reads TGCGCCAGCAGCTATACGACAGGGGGCACCTACAATGAGCAGTTCTTC. The encoded protein is CASSYTTGGTYNEQFF.

This chain joins TRBV29-1 and TRBJ2-2, with 7 bases that match TRBD1. Germline CDR1 reads SQVTM; CDR2 reads ANQGSEA. This CDR3 is 13 amino acids long. J was trimmed by 2 bases and V by 5 bases; bases with no gene match: 2. The CDR3 loop reads CSVTGANTGELFF. DNA for the CDR3: TGCAGCGTTACAGGGGCAAACACCGGGGAGCTGTTTTTT.

The chain uses TRBV25-1 and TRBJ2-1, with D unclear. The CDR3 spans 11 residues. Trimming pared 10 bases from V and 7 bases from J, leaving 11 bases between. Germline CDR1 MGHDK, CDR2 SYGVNS. The chain's CDR3 is CATRLLNEQFF. The DNA of the CDR3 is TGTGCCACCAGACTCCTAAATGAGCAGTTCTTC.

The chain links TRBV30 to TRBJ2-3, with 10 bases identical to TRBD2. Losses at the gene ends were 3 bases for V and 4 bases for J; bases not matched to a gene: 13. Germline V gene sequence: CDR1 GTSNPN, CDR2 SVGIG (reference sequence). This CDR3 comprises 17 residues. The CDR3 region is CAWSLTRTSGISDTQYF. The DNA of the CDR3 is TGTGCCTGGAGCCTAACCCGTACTAGCGGGATTTCAGATACGCAGTATTTT.

This clone came up a few times. The chain couples TRBV27 to TRBJ2-7; weak D call: TRBD1 (6 bases). CDR1 is MNHEY and CDR2 is SMNVEV in the germline V gene (reference sequence). The CDR3 has 14 amino acids. Trimming left V 3 bases short and J 4 bases short, with 13 bases between. As DNA, the CDR3 is TGTGCCAGCAGTTTCGCCGGGACAACTTACGAGCAGTACTTC. Translation: CASSFAGTTYEQYF.

V and J are TRBV5-4 and TRBJ2-7; TRBD1 might be the D (5 bases). This CDR3 contains 15 residues. The germline CDR1 and CDR2 sequences are SGHNT and YYREEE (reference sequence). V dropped 2 bases and J dropped 7 bases, with 19 bases sitting between them. The CDR3 DNA sequence: TGTGCCAGCAGCTTACCTGGGGCGGTTACGGTGGAGCAGTACTTC. Amino acids: CASSLPGAVTVEQYF.

The chain has TRBV27 and TRBJ2-1; 7 bases agree with TRBD2. Germline assignment: CDR1 MNHEY and CDR2 SMNVEV (reference sequence). J lost 5 bases, V lost 0 bases, and 10 bases had no gene match. The CDR3 is 17 residues long. CDR3 sequence reads: CASSLSRTSFLDNEQFF. The CDR3 nucleotides read TGTGCCAGCAGTTTATCGAGGACTAGTTTTTTGGACAATGAGCAGTTCTTC.

This clone was observed a handful of times. V and J are TRBV27 and TRBJ1-5; 7 bases align to TRBD1. V lost 6 bases and J lost 7; bases outside the gene matches: 18. This CDR3 is built from 17 residues. Germline-derived CDR1 and CDR2 are MNHEY and SMNVEV (reference sequence). CDR3 in amino acids: CASSPWRGPGVGQPQHF. CDR3 DNA: TGTGCCAGCAGCCCATGGAGGGGGCCCGGGGTGGGCCAGCCCCAGCATTTT.

This clone has more than one count but fewer than ten. The V call is TRBV27, the J call TRBJ1-5, with D unresolved. The germline CDR1 and CDR2 sequences are MNHEY and SMNVEV (reference sequence). The CDR3 is 16 amino acids. V was cut by 4 bases and J by 1 base, with 14 bases left in between. CDR3 amino acids: CASSSRADGSNQPQHF. In DNA, the CDR3 is TGTGCCAGCAGTTCGAGAGCGGACGGGAGCAATCAGCCCCAGCATTTT.

The rearrangement uses TRBV18 and TRBJ2-7; unclear D gene. Trimming cost V 2 bases and J 3 bases, with 32 bases left between them. The CDR3 consists of 21 residues. Germline V gene lookup returns CDR1 KGHSH and CDR2 LQKENI. This CDR3 reads CASSPSIRSQPRKHPLYEQYF. In nucleotides, the CDR3 is TGTGCCAGCTCACCAAGTATCCGCTCACAGCCCCGAAAACACCCCCTCTACGAGCAGTACTTC.

This clone appeared a few times. The rearrangement uses TRBV6-1 and TRBJ1-5; D remains ambiguous. This CDR3 comprises 16 residues. Germline CDR1 and CDR2: MNHNS and SASEGT. Trimming pared 2 bases from V and 6 bases from J, leaving 17 bases between. CDR3 protein: CASSESWRTTTQPQHF. The CDR3 nucleotides read TGTGCCAGCAGTGAAAGTTGGAGAACCACTACTCAGCCCCAGCATTTT.

This clone showed up just a few times. The chain employs TRBV27 and TRBJ2-3; D unresolved. CDR1 and CDR2 (germline): MNHEY, SMNVEV (reference sequence). The CDR3 length is 14 residues. The V gene lost 4 bases and the J gene lost 4 bases, with 12 bases spanning the gap. Written as DNA, the CDR3 is TGTGCCAGCAGTTCGCGGCCCGGAGCAGATACGCAGTATTTT. Its translation is CASSSRPGADTQYF.